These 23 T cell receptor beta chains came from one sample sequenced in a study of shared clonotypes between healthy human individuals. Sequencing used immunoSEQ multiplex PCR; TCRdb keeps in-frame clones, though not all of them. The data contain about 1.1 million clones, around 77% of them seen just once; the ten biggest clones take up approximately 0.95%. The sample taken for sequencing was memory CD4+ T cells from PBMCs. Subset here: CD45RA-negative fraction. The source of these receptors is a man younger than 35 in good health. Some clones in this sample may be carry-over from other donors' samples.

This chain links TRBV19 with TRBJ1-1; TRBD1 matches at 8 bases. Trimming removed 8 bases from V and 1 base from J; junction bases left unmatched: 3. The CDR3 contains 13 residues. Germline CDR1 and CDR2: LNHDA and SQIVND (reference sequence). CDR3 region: CASGQGQNTEAFF. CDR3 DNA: TGTGCCAGTGGACAGGGACAGAACACTGAAGCTTTCTTT. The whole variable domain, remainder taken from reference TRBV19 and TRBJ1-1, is DGGITQSPKYLFRKEGQNVTLSCEQNLNHDAMYWYRQDPGQGLRLIYYSQIVNDFQKGDIAEGYSVSREKKESFPLTVTSAQKNPTAFYLCASGQGQNTEAFFGQGTRLTVV.

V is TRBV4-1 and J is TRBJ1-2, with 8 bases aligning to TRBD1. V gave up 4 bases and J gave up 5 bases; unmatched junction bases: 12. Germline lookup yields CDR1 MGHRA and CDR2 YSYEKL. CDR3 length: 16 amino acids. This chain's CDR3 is CASSPTQGGLGYGYTF. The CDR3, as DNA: TGCGCCAGCAGCCCTACACAGGGGGGACTAGGGTATGGCTACACCTTC.

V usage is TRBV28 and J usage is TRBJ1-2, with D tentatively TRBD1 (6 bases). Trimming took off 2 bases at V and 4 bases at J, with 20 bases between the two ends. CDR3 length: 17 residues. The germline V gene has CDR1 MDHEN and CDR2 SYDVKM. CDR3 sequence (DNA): TGTGCCAGCAGTTTAGGGATGGGGGCAGCGGGTCTCTATGGCTACACCTTC. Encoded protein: CASSLGMGAAGLYGYTF.

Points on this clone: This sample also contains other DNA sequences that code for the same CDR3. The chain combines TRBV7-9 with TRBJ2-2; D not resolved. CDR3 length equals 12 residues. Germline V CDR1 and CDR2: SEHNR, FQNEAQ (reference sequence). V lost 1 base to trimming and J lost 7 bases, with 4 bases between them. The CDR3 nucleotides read TGTGCCAGCAGCTTAGTAGGCGGGGAGCTGTTTTTT. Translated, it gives CASSLVGGELFF.

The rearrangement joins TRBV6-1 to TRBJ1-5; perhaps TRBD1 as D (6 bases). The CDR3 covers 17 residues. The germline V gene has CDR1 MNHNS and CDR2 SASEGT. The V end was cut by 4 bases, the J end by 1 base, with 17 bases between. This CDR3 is CASSGGWGAPSNQPQHF. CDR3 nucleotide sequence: TGTGCCAGCAGTGGGGGGTGGGGGGCCCCCAGCAATCAGCCCCAGCATTTT.

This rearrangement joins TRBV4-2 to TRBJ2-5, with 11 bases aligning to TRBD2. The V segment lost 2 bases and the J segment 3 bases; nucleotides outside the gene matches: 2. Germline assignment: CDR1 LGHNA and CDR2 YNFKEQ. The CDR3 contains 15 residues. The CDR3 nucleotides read TGTGCCAGCAGCCAACTTAGCGGGGGGGAAGAGACCCAGTACTTC. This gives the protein CASSQLSGGEETQYF.

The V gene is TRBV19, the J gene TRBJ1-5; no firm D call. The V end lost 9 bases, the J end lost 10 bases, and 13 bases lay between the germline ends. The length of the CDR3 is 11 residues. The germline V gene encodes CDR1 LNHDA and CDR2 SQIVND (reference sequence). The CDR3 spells CARDLHPPQHF. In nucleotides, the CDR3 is TGTGCCAGGGACCTTCACCCCCCCCAGCATTTT.

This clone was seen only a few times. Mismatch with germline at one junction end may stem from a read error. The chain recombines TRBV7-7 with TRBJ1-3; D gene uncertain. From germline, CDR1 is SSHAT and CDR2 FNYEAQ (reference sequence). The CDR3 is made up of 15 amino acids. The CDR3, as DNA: TGTGCTAGCAGCTTAAGTATGAGCTCTGGAAACACCATATATTTT. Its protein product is CASSLSMSSGNTIYF.

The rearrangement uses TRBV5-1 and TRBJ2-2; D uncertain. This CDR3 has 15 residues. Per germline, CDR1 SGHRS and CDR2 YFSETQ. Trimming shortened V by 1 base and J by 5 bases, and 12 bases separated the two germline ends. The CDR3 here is CASSLWRRRTGELFF. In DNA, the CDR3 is TGCGCCAGCAGCTTGTGGCGACGAAGAACCGGGGAGCTGTTTTTT.

CDR3 amino acids: CASSTARGPGEKLFF. DNA for the CDR3: TGTGCCAGCAGCACGGCGCGGGGGCCCGGTGAAAAACTGTTTTTT. The chain joins TRBV7-9 to TRBJ1-4, with a tentative D call TRBD1 (6 bases). The CDR3 covers 15 residues. Germline V gene data show CDR1 as SEHNR and CDR2 as FQNEAQ (reference sequence). The ends were cut back, 5 bases at V and 7 bases at J, with 17 bases in the middle.

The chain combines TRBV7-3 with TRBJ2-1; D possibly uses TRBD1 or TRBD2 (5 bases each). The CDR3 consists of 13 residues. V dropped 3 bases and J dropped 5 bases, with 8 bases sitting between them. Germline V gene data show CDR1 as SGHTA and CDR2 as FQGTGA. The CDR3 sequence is CASSLGEHNEQFF. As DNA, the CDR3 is TGTGCCAGCAGCTTGGGGGAGCACAATGAGCAGTTCTTC.

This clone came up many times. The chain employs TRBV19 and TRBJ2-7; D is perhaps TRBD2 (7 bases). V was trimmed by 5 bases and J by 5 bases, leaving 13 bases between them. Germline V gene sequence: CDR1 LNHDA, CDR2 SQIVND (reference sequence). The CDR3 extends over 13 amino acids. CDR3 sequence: CASSLRGPHEQYF. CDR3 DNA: TGTGCCAGTAGTTTGCGGGGGCCCCACGAGCAGTACTTC. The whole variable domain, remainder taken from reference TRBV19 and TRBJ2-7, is DGGITQSPKYLFRKEGQNVTLSCEQNLNHDAMYWYRQDPGQGLRLIYYSQIVNDFQKGDIAEGYSVSREKKESFPLTVTSAQKNPTAFYLCASSLRGPHEQYFGPGTRLTVT.

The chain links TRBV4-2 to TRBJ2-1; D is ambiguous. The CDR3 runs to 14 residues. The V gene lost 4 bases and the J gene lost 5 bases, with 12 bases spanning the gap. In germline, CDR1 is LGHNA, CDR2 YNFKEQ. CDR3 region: CASSLGRPHNEQFF. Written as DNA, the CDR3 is TGTGCCAGCAGCCTAGGTAGACCGCACAATGAGCAGTTCTTC.

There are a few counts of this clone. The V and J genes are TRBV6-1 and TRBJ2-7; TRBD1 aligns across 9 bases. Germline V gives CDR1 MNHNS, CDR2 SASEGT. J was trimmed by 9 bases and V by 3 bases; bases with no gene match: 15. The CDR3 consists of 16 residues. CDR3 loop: CASSELGQGGTGGQYF. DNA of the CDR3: TGTGCCAGCAGTGAGCTGGGACAGGGTGGCACCGGGGGGCAGTACTTC.

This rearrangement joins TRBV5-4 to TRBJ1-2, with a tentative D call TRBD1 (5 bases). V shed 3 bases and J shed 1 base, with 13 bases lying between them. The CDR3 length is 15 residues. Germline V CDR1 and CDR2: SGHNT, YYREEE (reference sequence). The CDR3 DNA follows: TGTGCCAGCAGCTGGGTGGGGCCCATTAACTATGGCTACACCTTC. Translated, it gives CASSWVGPINYGYTF.

CDR3 protein: CASSAPSGSRETQYF. The CDR3 bases are TGTGCCAGCAGCGCACCTAGCGGGAGTCGAGAGACCCAGTACTTC. The chain couples TRBV5-4 to TRBJ2-5; TRBD2 matches at 10 bases. J lost 4 bases, V lost 4 bases, and 7 bases had no gene match. The CDR3 totals 15 residues. Per germline, CDR1 SGHNT and CDR2 YYREEE (reference sequence).

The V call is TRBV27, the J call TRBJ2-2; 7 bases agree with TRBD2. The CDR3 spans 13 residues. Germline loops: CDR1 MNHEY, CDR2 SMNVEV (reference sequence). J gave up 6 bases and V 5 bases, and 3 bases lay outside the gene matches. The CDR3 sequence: CASSMTSPGELFF. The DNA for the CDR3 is TGTGCCAGCAGTATGACTAGCCCCGGGGAGCTGTTTTTT.

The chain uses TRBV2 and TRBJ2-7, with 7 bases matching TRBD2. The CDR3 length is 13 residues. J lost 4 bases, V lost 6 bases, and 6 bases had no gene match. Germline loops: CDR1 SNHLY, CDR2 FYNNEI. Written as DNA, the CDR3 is TGTGCCAGCAGAGGCGCAGCGGGGTACGAGCAGTACTTC. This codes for CASRGAAGYEQYF. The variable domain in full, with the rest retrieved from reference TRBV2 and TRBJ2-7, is EPEVTQTPSHQVTQMGQEVILRCVPISNHLYFYWYRQILGQKVEFLVSFYNNEISEKSEIFDDQFSVERPDGSNFTLKIRSTKLEDSAMYFCASRGAAGYEQYFGPGTRLTVT.

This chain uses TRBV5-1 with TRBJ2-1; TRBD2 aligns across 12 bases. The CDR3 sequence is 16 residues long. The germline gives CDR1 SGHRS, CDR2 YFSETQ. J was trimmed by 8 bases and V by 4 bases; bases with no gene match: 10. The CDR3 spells CASSTGTSGPGDEQFF. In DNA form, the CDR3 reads TGCGCCAGCAGCACAGGGACTAGCGGGCCGGGCGATGAGCAGTTCTTC.

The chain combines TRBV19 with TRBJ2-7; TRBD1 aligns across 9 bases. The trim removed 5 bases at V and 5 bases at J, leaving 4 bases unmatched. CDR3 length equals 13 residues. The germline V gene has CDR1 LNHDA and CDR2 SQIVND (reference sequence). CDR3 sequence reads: CASSQRTGDEQYF. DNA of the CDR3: TGTGCCAGTAGTCAACGGACAGGGGACGAGCAGTACTTC.

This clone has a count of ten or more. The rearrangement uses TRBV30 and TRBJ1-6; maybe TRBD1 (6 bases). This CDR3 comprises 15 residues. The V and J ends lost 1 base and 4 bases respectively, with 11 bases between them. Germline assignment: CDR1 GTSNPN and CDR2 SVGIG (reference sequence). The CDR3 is CAWSGRTAYNSPLHF. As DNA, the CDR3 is TGTGCCTGGAGTGGTCGGACAGCTTATAATTCACCCCTCCACTTT.

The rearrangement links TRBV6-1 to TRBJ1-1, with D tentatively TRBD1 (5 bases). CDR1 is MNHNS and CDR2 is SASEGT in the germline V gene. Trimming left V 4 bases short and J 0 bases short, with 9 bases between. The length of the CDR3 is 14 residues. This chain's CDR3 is CASSGGRMNTEAFF. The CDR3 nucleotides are TGTGCCAGCAGTGGGGGACGGATGAACACTGAAGCTTTCTTT.

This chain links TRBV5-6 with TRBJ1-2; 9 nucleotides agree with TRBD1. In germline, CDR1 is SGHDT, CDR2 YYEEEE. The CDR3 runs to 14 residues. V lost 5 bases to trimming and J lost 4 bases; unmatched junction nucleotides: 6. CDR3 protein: CASSRTGGAYGYTF. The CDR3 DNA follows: TGTGCCAGCAGTCGTACAGGGGGCGCCTATGGCTACACCTTC.